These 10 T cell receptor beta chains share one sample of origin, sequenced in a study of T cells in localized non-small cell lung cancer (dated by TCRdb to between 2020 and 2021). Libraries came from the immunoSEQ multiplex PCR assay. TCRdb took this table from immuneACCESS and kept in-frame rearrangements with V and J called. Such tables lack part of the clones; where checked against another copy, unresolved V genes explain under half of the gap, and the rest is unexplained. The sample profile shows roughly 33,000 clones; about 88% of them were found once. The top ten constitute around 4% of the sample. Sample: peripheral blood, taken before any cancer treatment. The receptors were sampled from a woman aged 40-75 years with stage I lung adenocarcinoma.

CDR3 in DNA: TGTGCCAGCTCACCATGGGGGACAATCGACACTGAAGCTTTCTTT. Amino acid sequence: CASSPWGTIDTEAFF. This sequence joins TRBV18 and TRBJ1-1, with a possible D match to TRBD1 (6 bases). V was cut by 2 bases and J by 3 bases, with 13 bases left in between. The CDR3 is 15 residues long. CDR1 and CDR2 from the germline V gene are KGHSH and LQKENI.

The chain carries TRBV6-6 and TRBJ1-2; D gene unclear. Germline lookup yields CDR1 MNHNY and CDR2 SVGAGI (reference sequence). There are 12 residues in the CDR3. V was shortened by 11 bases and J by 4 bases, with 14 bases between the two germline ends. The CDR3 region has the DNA TGTGCCGCAGCAAGGATGGGCTATGGCTACACCTTC. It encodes CAAARMGYGYTF.

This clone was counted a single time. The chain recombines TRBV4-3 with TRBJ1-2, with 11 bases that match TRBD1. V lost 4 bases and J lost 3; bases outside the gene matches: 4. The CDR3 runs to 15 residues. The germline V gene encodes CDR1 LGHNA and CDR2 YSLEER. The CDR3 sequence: CASSPRDRGDYGYTF. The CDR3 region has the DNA TGCGCCAGCAGCCCCCGGGACAGGGGGGACTATGGCTACACCTTC.

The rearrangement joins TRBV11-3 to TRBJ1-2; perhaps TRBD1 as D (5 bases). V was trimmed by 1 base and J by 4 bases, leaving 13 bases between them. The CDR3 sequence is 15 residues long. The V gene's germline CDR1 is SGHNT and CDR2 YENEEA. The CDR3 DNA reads TGTGCCAGCAGCTTAGGTAGCAGGGATATCTATGGCTACACCTTC. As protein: CASSLGSRDIYGYTF.

CDR3 protein: CSARQGVEQYF. The CDR3 DNA reads TGCAGTGCTAGACAGGGGGTAGAGCAGTACTTC. The V and J genes are TRBV20-1 and TRBJ2-7; 7 nucleotides line up with TRBD1. Per germline, CDR1 DFQATT and CDR2 SNEGSKA (reference sequence). CDR3 size: 11 residues. J gave up 7 bases and V 2 bases, and 2 bases lay outside the gene matches.

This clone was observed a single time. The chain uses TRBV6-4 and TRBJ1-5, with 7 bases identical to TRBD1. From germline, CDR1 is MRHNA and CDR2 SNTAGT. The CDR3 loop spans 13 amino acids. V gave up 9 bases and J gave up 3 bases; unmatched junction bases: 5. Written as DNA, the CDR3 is TGTGCCAGTCCACAGGGGAACAATCAGCCCCAGCATTTT. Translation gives CASPQGNNQPQHF.

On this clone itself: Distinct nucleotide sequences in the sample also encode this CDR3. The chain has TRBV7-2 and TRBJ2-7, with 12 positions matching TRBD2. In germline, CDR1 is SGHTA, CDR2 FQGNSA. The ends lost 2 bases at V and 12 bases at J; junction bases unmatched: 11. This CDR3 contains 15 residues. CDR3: CASSLSLAGGRYGYF. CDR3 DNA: TGTGCCAGCAGCTTATCACTAGCGGGGGGACGATACGGGTACTTC. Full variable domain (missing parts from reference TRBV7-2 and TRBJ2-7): GAGVSQSPSNKVTEKGKDVELRCDPISGHTALYWYRQSLGQGLEFLIYFQGNSAPDKSGLPSDRFSAERTGGSVSTLTIQRTQQEDSAVYLCASSLSLAGGRYGYFGPGTRLTVT.

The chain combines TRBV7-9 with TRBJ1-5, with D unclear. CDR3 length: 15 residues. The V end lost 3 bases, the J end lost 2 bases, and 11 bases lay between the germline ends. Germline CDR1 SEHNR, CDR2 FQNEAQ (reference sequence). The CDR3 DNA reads TGTGCCAGCAGCTTCGGTAGGGCGGGCAATCAGCCCCAGCATTTT. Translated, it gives CASSFGRAGNQPQHF.

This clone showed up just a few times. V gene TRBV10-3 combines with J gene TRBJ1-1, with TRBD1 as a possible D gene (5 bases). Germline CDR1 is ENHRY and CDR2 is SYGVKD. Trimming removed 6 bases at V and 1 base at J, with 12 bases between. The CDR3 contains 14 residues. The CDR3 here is CAIRTLTGNTEAFF. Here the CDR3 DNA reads TGTGCCATCAGAACATTAACAGGGAACACTGAAGCTTTCTTT.

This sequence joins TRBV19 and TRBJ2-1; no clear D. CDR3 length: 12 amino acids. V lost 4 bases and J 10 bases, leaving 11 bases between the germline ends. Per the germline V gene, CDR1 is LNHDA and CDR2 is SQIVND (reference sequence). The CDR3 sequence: CASSTTRLEQFF. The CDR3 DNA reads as TGTGCCAGTAGTACGACCCGGTTAGAGCAGTTCTTC.